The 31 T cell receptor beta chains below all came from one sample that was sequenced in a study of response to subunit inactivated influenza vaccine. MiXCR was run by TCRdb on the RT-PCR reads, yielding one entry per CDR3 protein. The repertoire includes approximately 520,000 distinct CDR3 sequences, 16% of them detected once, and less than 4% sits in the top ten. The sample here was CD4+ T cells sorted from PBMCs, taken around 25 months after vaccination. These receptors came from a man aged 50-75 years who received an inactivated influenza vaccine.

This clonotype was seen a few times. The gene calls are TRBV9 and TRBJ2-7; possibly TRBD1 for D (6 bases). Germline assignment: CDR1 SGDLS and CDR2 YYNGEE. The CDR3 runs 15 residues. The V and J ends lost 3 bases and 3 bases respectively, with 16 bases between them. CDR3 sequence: CASSAGHGEGYEQYF. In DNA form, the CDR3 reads TGTGCCAGCAGCGCGGGACACGGCGAGGGCTACGAGCAGTACTTC. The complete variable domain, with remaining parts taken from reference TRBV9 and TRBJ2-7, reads DSGVTQTPKHLITATGQRVTLRCSPRSGDLSVYWYQQSLDQGLQFLIQYYNGEERAKGNILERFSAQQFPDLHSELNLSSLELGDSALYFCASSAGHGEGYEQYFGPGTRLTVT.

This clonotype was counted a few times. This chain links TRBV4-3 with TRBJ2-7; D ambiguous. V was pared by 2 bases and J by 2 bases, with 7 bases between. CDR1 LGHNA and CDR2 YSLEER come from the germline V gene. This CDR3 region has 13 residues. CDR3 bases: TGCGCCAGCAGCCAATCGACCCCCTACGAGCAGTACTTC. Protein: CASSQSTPYEQYF.

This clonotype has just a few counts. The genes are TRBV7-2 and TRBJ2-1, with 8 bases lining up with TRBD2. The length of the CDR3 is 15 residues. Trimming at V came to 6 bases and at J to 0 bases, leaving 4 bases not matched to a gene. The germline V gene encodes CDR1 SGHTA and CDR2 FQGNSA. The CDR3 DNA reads TGTGCCAGCAGTACTAGCGGCGTCTCCTACAATGAGCAGTTCTTC. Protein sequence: CASSTSGVSYNEQFF.

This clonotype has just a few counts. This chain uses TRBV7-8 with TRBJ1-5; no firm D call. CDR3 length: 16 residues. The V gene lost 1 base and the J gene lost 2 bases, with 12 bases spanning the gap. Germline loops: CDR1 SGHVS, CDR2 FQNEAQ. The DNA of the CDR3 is TGTGCCAGCAGCTTAGAACCAAGTTATGGCAATCAGCCCCAGCATTTT. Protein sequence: CASSLEPSYGNQPQHF.

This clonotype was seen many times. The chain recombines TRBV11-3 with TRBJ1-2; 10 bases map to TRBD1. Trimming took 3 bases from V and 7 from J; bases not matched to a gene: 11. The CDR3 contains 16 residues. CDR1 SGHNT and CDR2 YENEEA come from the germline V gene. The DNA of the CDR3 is TGTGCCAGCAGCTTGGAAGGGACAGGGGAGTGTGCTGGCTACACCTTC. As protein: CASSLEGTGECAGYTF.

The CDR3 region is CASSSPPNEKLFF. The CDR3, as DNA: TGTGCCAGCAGCTCACCACCAAATGAAAAACTGTTTTTT. The chain combines TRBV3-1 with TRBJ1-4; D gene uncertain. Germline values: CDR1 LGHDT, CDR2 YNNKEL (reference sequence). The V and J ends lost 5 bases and 5 bases respectively, with 9 bases between them. This CDR3 spans 13 amino acids. Looking up the rest from reference TRBV3-1 and TRBJ1-4 gives the full variable domain: DTAVSQTPKYLVTQMGNDKSIKCEQNLGHDTMYWYKQDSKKFLKIMFSYNNKELIINETVPNRFSPKSPDKAHLNLHINSLELGDSAVYFCASSSPPNEKLFFGSGTQLSVL.

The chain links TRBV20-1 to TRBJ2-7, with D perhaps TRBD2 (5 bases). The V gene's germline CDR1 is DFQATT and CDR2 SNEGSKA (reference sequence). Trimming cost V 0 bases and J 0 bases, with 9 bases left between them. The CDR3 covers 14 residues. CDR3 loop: CSARDGRASYEQYF. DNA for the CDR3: TGCAGTGCTAGAGATGGGCGGGCCTCCTACGAGCAGTACTTC.

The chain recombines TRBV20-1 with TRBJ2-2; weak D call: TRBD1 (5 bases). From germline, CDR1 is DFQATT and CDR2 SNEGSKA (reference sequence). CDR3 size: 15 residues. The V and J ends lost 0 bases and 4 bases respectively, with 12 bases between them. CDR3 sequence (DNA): TGCAGTGCTAGAGATTTCAGGGAAGGCACCGGGGAGCTGTTTTTT. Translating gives CSARDFREGTGELFF.

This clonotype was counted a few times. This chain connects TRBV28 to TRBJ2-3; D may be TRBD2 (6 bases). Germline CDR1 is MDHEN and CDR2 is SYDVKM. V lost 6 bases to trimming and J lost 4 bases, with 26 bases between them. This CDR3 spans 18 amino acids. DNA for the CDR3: TGTGCCAGCAGCCCAAGCGTGGGCCTCGGGAGTCTCTCAGATACGCAGTATTTT. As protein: CASSPSVGLGSLSDTQYF. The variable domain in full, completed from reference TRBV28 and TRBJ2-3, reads DVKVTQSSRYLVKRTGEKVFLECVQDMDHENMFWYRQDPGLGLRLIYFSYDVKMKEKGDIPEGYSVSREKKERFSLILESASTNQTSMYLCASSPSVGLGSLSDTQYFGPGTRLTVL.

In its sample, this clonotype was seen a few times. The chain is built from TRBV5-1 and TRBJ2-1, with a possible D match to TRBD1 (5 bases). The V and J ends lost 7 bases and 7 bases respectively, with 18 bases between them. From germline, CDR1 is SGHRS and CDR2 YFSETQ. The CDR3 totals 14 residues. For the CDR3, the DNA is TGCGCCAGCTTCTCTCTGGGGCGCAAGAATGAGCAGTTCTTC. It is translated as CASFSLGRKNEQFF.

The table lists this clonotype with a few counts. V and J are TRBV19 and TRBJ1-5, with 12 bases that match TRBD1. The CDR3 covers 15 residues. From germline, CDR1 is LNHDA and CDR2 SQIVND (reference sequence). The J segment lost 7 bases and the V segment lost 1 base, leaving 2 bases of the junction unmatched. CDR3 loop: CASSIVGTGGQPQHF. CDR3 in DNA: TGTGCCAGTAGTATAGTCGGGACAGGGGGCCAGCCCCAGCATTTT.

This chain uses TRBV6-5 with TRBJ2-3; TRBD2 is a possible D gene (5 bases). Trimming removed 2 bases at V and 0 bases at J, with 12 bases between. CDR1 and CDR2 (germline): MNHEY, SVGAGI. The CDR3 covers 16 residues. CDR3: CASSYGWESSTDTQYF. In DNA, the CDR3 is TGTGCCAGCAGTTACGGGTGGGAGTCGAGCACAGATACGCAGTATTTT.

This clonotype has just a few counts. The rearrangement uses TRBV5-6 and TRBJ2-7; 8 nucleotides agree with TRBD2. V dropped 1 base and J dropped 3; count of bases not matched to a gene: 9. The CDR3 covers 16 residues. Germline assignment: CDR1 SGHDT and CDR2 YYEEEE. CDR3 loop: CASSLNGAGAYYEQYF. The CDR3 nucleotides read TGTGCCAGCAGCTTGAATGGAGCGGGAGCATACTACGAGCAGTACTTC.

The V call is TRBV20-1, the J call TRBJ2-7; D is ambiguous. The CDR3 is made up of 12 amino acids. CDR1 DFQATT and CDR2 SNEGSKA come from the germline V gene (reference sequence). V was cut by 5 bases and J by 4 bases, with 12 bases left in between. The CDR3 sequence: CSASRPKYEQYF. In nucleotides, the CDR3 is TGCAGTGCTTCCCGACCGAAATACGAGCAGTACTTC.

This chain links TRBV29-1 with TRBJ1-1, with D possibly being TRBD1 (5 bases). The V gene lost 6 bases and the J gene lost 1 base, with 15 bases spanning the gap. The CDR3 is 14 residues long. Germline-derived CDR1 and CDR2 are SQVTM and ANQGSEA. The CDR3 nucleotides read TGCAGCGTCTATTCCCACGGGGGGAACACTGAAGCTTTCTTT. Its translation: CSVYSHGGNTEAFF. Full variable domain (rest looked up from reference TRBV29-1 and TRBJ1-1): SAVISQKPSRDICQRGTSLTIQCQVDSQVTMMFWYRQQPGQSLTLIATANQGSEATYESGFVIDKFPISRPNLTFSTLTVSNMSPEDSSIYLCSVYSHGGNTEAFFGQGTRLTVV.

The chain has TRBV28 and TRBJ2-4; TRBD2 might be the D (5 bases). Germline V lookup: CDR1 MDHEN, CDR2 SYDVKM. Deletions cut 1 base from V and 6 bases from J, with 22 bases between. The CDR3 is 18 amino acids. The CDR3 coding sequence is TGTGCCAGCAGTTTATACTCGGCGGGCGGGTCGACTTTAAACATTCAGTACTTC. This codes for CASSLYSAGGSTLNIQYF. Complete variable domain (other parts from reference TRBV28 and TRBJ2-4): DVKVTQSSRYLVKRTGEKVFLECVQDMDHENMFWYRQDPGLGLRLIYFSYDVKMKEKGDIPEGYSVSREKKERFSLILESASTNQTSMYLCASSLYSAGGSTLNIQYFGAGTRLSVL.

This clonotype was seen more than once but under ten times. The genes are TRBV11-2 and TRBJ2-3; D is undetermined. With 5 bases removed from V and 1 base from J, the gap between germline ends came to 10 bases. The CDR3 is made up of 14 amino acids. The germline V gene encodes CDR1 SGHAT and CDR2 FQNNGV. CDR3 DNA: TGTGCCAGCAGCCGGTTTGCCCGCACAGATACGCAGTATTTT. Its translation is CASSRFARTDTQYF.

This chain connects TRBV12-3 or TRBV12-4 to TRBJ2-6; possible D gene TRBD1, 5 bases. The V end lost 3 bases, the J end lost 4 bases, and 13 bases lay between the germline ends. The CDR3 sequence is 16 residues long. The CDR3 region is CASSLYRFDGANVLTF. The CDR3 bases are TGTGCCAGCAGTTTGTACAGGTTTGACGGGGCCAACGTCCTGACTTTC.

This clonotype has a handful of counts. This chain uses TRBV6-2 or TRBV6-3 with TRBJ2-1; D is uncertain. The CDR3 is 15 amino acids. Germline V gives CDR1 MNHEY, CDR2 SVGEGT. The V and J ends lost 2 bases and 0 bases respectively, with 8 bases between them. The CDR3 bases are TGTGCCAGCAGTTACCTCCAGGCCTCCTACAATGAGCAGTTCTTC. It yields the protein CASSYLQASYNEQFF.

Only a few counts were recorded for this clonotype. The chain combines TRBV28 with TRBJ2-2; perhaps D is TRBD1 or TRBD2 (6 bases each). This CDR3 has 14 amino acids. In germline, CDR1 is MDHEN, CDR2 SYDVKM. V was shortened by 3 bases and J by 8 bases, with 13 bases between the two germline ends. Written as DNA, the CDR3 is TGTGCCAGCAGTTTTGGGGGGCCTGCGGGGGAGCTGTTTTTT. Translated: CASSFGGPAGELFF.

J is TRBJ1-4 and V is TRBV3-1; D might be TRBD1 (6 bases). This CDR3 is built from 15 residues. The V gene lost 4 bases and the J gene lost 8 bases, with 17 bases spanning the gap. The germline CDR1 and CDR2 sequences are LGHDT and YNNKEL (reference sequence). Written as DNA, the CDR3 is TGTGCCAGCAGCCCCCGGGACGGACAGCGCGAAAAACTGTTTTTT. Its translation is CASSPRDGQREKLFF.

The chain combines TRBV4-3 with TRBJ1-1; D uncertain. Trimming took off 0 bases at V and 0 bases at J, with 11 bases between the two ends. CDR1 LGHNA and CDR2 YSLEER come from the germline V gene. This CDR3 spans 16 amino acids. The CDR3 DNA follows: TGCGCCAGCAGCCAAGAAGGAATCACAGTGAACACTGAAGCTTTCTTT. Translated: CASSQEGITVNTEAFF.

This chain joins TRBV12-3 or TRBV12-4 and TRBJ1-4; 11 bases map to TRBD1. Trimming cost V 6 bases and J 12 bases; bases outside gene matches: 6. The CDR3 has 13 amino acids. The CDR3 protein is CASSQGQGAQLFF. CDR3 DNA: TGTGCCAGCAGCCAAGGACAGGGGGCACAACTGTTTTTT.

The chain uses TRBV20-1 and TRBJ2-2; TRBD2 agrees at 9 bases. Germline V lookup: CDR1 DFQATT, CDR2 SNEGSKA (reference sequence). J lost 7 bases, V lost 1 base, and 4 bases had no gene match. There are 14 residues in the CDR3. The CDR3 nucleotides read TGCAGTGCTAGAGTCGGAGCGGGAGGCGGGGAGCTGTTTTTT. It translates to CSARVGAGGGELFF.

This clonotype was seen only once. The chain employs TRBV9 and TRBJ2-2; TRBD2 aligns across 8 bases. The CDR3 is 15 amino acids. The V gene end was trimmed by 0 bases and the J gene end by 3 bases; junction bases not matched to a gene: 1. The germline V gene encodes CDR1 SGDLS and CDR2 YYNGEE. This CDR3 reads CASSVALADTGELFF. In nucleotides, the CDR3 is TGTGCCAGCAGCGTAGCACTAGCGGACACCGGGGAGCTGTTTTTT.

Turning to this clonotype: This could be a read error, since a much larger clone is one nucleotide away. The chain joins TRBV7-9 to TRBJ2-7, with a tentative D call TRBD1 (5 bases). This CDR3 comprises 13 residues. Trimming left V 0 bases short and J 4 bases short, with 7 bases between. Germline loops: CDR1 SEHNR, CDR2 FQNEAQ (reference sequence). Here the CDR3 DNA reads TGTGCCAGCAGCTTAGCGACAGAATACGAGCAGTACTTC. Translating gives CASSLATEYEQYF.

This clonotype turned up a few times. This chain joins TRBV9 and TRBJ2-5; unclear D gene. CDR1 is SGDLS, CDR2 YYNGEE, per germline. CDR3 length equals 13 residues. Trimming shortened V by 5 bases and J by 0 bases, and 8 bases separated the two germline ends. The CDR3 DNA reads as TGTGCCAGCAGTGTGGGTAACCAAGAGACCCAGTACTTC. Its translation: CASSVGNQETQYF.

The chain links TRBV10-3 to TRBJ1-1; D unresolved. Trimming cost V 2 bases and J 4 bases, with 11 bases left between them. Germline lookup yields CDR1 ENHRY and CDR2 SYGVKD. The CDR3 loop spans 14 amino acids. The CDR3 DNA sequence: TGTGCCATCAGTGAGGAAGATATGGGCACTGAAGCTTTCTTT. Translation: CAISEEDMGTEAFF.

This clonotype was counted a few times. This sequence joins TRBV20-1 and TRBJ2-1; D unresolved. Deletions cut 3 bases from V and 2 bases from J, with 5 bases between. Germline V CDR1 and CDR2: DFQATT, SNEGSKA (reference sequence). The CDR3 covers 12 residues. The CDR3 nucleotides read TGCAGTGCTAGCGGTGCCTACAATGAGCAGTTCTTC. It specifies CSASGAYNEQFF.

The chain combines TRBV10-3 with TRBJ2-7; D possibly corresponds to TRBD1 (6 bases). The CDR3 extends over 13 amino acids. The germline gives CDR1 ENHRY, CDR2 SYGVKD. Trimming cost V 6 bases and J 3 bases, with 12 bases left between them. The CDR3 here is CAISGQQNYEQYF. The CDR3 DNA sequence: TGTGCCATCAGCGGACAGCAGAACTACGAGCAGTACTTC.

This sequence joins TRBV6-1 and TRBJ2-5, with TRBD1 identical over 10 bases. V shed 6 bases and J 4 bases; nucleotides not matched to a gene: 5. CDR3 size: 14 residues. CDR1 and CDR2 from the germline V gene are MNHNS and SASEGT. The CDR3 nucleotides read TGTGCCAGCAGGGGAAGGGACAGGGGAGAGACCCAGTACTTC. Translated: CASRGRDRGETQYF.